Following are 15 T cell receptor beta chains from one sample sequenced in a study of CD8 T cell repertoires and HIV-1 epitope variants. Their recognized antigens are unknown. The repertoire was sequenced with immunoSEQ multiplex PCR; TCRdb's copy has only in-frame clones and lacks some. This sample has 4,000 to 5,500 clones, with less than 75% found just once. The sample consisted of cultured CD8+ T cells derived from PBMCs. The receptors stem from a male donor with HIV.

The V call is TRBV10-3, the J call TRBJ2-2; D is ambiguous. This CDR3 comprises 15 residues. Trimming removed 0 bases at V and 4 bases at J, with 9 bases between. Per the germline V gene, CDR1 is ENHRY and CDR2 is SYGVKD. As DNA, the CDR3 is TGTGCCATCAGTGAGTCGCTGGCGGTCACCGGGGAGCTGTTTTTT. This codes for CAISESLAVTGELFF.

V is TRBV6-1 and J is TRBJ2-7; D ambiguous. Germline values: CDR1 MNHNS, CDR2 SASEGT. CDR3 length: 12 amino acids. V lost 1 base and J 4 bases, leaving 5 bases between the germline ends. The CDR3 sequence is CASSEGNYEQYF. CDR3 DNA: TGTGCCAGCAGTGAAGGGAATTACGAGCAGTACTTC.

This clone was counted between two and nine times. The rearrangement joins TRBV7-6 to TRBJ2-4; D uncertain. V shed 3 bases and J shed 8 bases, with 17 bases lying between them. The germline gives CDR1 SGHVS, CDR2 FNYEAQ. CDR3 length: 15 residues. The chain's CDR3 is CASSLSDSTKDIQYF. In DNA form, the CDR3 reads TGTGCCAGCAGCTTGAGTGACTCAACAAAAGACATTCAGTACTTC.

CDR3 nucleotides: TGTGCCAGCAGTTTTCAGGGGCTCGAGCAGTACTTC. Protein sequence: CASSFQGLEQYF. The chain carries TRBV28 and TRBJ2-7; D is possibly TRBD1 (6 bases). The germline V gene encodes CDR1 MDHEN and CDR2 SYDVKM. Trimming took 3 bases from V and 6 from J, leaving 9 bases between them. This CDR3 is 12 amino acids long.

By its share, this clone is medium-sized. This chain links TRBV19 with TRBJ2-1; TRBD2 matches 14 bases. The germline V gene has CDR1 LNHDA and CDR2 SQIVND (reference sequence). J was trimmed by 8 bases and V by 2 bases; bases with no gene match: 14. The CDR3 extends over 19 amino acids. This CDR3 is CASSIQPGLAGDFLDEQFF. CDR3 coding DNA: TGTGCCAGTAGTATACAGCCGGGACTAGCGGGAGATTTCTTAGATGAGCAGTTCTTC.

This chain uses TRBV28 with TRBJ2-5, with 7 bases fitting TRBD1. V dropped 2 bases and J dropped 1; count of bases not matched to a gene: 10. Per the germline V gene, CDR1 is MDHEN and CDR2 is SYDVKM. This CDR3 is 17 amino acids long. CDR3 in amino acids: CASSLTLDRAFQETQYF. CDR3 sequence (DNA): TGTGCCAGCAGTTTAACCCTCGACAGGGCCTTCCAAGAGACCCAGTACTTC. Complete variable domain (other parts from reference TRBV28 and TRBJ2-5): DVKVTQSSRYLVKRTGEKVFLECVQDMDHENMFWYRQDPGLGLRLIYFSYDVKMKEKGDIPEGYSVSREKKERFSLILESASTNQTSMYLCASSLTLDRAFQETQYFGPGTRLLVL.

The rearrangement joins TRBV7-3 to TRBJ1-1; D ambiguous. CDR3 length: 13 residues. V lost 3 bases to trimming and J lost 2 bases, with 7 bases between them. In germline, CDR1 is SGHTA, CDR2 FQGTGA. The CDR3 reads CASSLNSNTEAFF. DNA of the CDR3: TGTGCCAGCAGCTTGAACAGCAACACTGAAGCTTTCTTT.

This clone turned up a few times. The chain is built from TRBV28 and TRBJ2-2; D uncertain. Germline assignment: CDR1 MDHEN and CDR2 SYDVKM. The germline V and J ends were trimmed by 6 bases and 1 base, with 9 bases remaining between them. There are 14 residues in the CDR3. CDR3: CASRVGENTGELFF. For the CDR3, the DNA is TGTGCCAGCAGGGTTGGGGAGAACACCGGGGAGCTGTTTTTT.

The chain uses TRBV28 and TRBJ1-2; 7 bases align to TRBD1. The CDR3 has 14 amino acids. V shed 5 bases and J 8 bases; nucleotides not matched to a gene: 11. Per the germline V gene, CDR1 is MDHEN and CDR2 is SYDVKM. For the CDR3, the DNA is TGTGCCAGCAGTCAAGGGACAGCTATGGGGGGCTACACCTTC. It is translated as CASSQGTAMGGYTF.

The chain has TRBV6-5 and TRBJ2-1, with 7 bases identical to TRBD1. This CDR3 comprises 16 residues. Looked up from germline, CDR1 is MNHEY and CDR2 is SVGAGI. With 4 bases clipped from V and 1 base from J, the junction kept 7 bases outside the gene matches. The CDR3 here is CASSLSQGISYNEQFF. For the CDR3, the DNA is TGTGCCAGCAGTTTATCACAGGGGATATCCTACAATGAGCAGTTCTTC.

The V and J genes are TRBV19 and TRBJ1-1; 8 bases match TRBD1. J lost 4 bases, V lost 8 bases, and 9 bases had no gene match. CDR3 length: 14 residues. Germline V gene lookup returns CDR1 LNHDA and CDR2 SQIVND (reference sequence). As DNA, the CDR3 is TGTGCCAGTGAGGAGACAGGGGTTGGCACTGAAGCTTTCTTT. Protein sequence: CASEETGVGTEAFF.

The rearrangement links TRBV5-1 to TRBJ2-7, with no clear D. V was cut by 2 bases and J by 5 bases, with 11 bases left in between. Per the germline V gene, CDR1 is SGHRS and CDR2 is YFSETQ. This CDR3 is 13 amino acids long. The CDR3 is CASSFFGSDEQYF. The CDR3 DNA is TGCGCCAGCAGCTTCTTTGGGTCCGACGAGCAGTACTTC.

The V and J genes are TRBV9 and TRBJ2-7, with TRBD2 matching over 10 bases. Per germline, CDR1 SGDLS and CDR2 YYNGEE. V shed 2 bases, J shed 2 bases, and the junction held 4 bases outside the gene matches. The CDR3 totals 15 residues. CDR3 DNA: TGTGCCAGCAGCGTGTCCGGGACTAGCGCCTACGAGCAGTACTTC. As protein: CASSVSGTSAYEQYF.

The CDR3 spells CASSSDRGGTGELFF. CDR3 coding DNA: TGTGCCAGCAGCTCAGACAGGGGGGGCACCGGGGAGCTGTTTTTT. The V and J genes are TRBV5-4 and TRBJ2-2; 9 bases are shared with TRBD1. After removal of 3 bases from V and 4 bases from J, the junction contained 4 bases not matched to a gene. The length of the CDR3 is 15 residues. Germline V gene lookup returns CDR1 SGHNT and CDR2 YYREEE (reference sequence).

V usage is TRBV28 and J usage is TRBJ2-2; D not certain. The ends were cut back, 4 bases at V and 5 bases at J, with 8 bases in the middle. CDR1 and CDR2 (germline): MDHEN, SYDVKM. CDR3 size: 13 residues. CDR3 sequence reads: CASSSTATGELFF. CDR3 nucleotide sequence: TGTGCCAGCAGTTCCACAGCTACCGGGGAGCTGTTTTTT.